This passage covers 12 T cell receptor beta chains from one sample sequenced in a study of T cell repertoires in cytomegalovirus infection. TCRdb used MiXCR to reprocess the reads, holding one entry per CDR3 protein. This sample has 450,000 to 600,000 distinct CDR3 sequences; roughly 10% occur once, and the top ten carry 10%. The sample comprised PBMCs. Receptors were obtained from a human donor in good health (CMV status not recorded). Some clones in this sample may be carry-over from other donors' samples.

This clonotype was counted between two and nine times. The chain joins TRBV2 to TRBJ1-5; 8 bases fit TRBD1. Germline CDR1 and CDR2: SNHLY and FYNNEI. J gave up 1 base and V 6 bases, and 5 bases lay outside the gene matches. The CDR3 is 15 amino acids. CDR3 residues: CASRTGAGSNQPQHF. CDR3 in DNA: TGTGCCAGCAGGACAGGGGCGGGGAGCAATCAGCCCCAGCATTTT.

This clonotype was counted many times. The chain has TRBV5-1 and TRBJ2-6; D is ambiguous. The germline V gene encodes CDR1 SGHRS and CDR2 YFSETQ. Trimming removed 4 bases from V and 6 bases from J, with 11 bases in between. The CDR3 sequence is 14 residues long. The CDR3 reads CASSQDVEANVLTF. CDR3 in DNA: TGCGCCAGCAGCCAGGACGTTGAGGCCAACGTCCTGACTTTC.

This clonotype was recorded many times. The chain uses TRBV7-8 and TRBJ1-4; D possibly corresponds to TRBD1 (6 bases). The CDR3 has 15 amino acids. V lost 2 bases and J lost 2, with 9 bases in between. Germline V gene data show CDR1 as SGHVS and CDR2 as FQNEAQ. The CDR3 DNA reads as TGTGCCAGCAGCTTATTGGGGGGCACTAATGAAAAACTGTTTTTT. This sequence encodes CASSLLGGTNEKLFF.

This clonotype was detected many times. This chain joins TRBV12-3 or TRBV12-4 and TRBJ1-6; perhaps TRBD1 as D (5 bases). This CDR3 has 14 amino acids. With 3 bases removed from V and 8 bases from J, the gap between germline ends came to 11 bases. Here the CDR3 reads CASSFQGGDSPLHF. The CDR3 DNA reads TGTGCCAGCAGTTTTCAGGGTGGGGATTCACCCCTCCACTTT.

The gene calls are TRBV5-1 and TRBJ1-4; D is perhaps TRBD1 (5 bases). CDR1 and CDR2 (germline): SGHRS, YFSETQ. The CDR3 contains 18 residues. Trimming left V 0 bases short and J 4 bases short, with 19 bases between. The CDR3 region is CASSLGDDLRGYNEKLFF. In DNA, the CDR3 is TGCGCCAGCAGCTTGGGAGACGACCTCCGGGGCTATAATGAAAAACTGTTTTTT.

V is TRBV27 and J is TRBJ1-1; no definite D call. The CDR3 contains 17 residues. Trimming cost V 7 bases and J 1 base, with 22 bases left between them. Germline V gene lookup returns CDR1 MNHEY and CDR2 SMNVEV (reference sequence). The CDR3 region is CASTELREKEWNTEAFF. For the CDR3, the DNA is TGTGCCAGCACCGAATTAAGGGAGAAGGAGTGGAACACTGAAGCTTTCTTT.

This clonotype was counted a few times. The V and J genes are TRBV6-6 and TRBJ1-1; 8 nucleotides match TRBD1. Germline CDR1 reads MNHNY; CDR2 reads SVGAGI (reference sequence). CDR3 length: 13 amino acids. Trimming at V came to 4 bases and at J to 7 bases, leaving 5 bases not matched to a gene. CDR3 region: CASSFGQGVEAFF. The CDR3 DNA sequence: TGTGCCAGCAGTTTCGGACAGGGCGTTGAAGCTTTCTTT.

This clonotype was seen a few times. This chain connects TRBV5-4 to TRBJ2-7, with 10 positions matching TRBD1. CDR3 length: 14 residues. The J segment lost 6 bases and the V segment lost 4 bases, leaving 7 bases of the junction unmatched. From germline, CDR1 is SGHNT and CDR2 YYREEE (reference sequence). CDR3 protein: CASSTRDRGSEQYF. DNA of the CDR3: TGTGCCAGCAGCACCCGGGACAGGGGATCCGAGCAGTACTTC.

This clonotype was seen more than once but under ten times. The rearrangement uses TRBV6-1 and TRBJ2-7; 7 nucleotides match TRBD1. Per germline, CDR1 MNHNS and CDR2 SASEGT. CDR3 size: 13 residues. J lost 2 bases, V lost 7 bases, and 5 bases had no gene match. CDR3 nucleotide sequence: TGTGCCAGCACTTCAGGGACAGCCTACGAGCAGTACTTC. Its protein product is CASTSGTAYEQYF.

This clonotype was detected only a few times. The chain uses TRBV6-2 or TRBV6-3 and TRBJ1-2; no reliable D call. Germline V gives CDR1 MNHEY, CDR2 SVGEGT. This CDR3 region has 17 residues. V shed 5 bases and J shed 4 bases, with 23 bases lying between them. The CDR3 DNA follows: TGTGCCAGCAGTCCCCCTAGTAGCGCGCGGCCGTTCTATGGCTACACCTTC. Protein: CASSPPSSARPFYGYTF.

As concerns this clonotype: A much larger clonotype is one base distant, so this may be a read error. The genes are TRBV10-3 and TRBJ1-1, with TRBD1 identical over 9 bases. CDR1 and CDR2 from the germline V gene are ENHRY and SYGVKD. The ends lost 6 bases at V and 6 bases at J; junction bases unmatched: 8. The CDR3 is 14 amino acids. The CDR3 DNA follows: TGTGCCATCAGCGAAGACAGGGGGTCCCCTGAAGCTTTCTTT. It specifies CAISEDRGSPEAFF.

Turning to this clonotype: One junction end does not reproduce the germline sequence, and a read error may be involved. The rearrangement links TRBV5-5 to TRBJ1-4; perhaps TRBD1 as D (5 bases). This CDR3 region has 15 residues. Germline values: CDR1 SGHKS, CDR2 YYEKEE (reference sequence). The DNA for the CDR3 is TGTGCCAGCAGCTTCCAGACAAGGGGCGAGGAAAGACTGTTTTTT. This sequence encodes CASSFQTRGEERLFF. The entire variable domain, with the rest obtained from reference TRBV5-5 and TRBJ1-4, is as follows: DAGVTQSPTHLIKTRGQQVTLRCSPISGHKSVSWYQQVLGQGPQFIFQYYEKEERGRGNFPDRFSARQFPNYSSELNVNALLLGDSALYLCASSFQTRGEERLFFGSGTQLSVL.